This TCR beta chain was retrieved from a study of cytomegalovirus exposure and HLA in healthy donors. In the PCR, 60 Vbeta and 13 Jbeta primers were used. Sequencing was performed with immunoSEQ multiplex PCR; in TCRdb, only in-frame clones are kept and a portion is missing. The sample table sets out 130,000 to 150,000 clones. Trimming took 0 bases from V and 1 from J, leaving 11 bases between them. CDR3 length: 15 amino acids. CDR1 is SGHRS and CDR2 is YFSETQ in the germline V gene. Material: PBMCs. The sequence derives from a male donor in good health and CMV-seronegative. V is TRBV5-1 and J is TRBJ2-7; possibly TRBD2 for D (5 bases). The CDR3 coding sequence is TGCGCCAGCAGCTTGGGCCTAGCCCCTTCCTACGAGCAGTACTTC. Protein product: CASSLGLAPSYEQYF. The full variable domain, completed using reference TRBV5-1 and TRBJ2-7, is KAGVTQTPRYLIKTRGQQVTLSCSPISGHRSVSWYQQTPGQGLQFLFEYFSETQRNKGNFPGRFSGRQFSNSRSEMNVSTLELGDSALYLCASSLGLAPSYEQYFGPGTRLTVT.